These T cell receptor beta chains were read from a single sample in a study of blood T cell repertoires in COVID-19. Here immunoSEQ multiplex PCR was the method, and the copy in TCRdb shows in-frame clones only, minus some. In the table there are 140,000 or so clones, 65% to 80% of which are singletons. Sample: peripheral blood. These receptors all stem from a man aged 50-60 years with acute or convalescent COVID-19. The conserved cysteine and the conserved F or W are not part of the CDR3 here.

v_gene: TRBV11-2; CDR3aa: ASGAGRPNTGELF
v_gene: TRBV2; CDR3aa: ASSEGRINSPLH
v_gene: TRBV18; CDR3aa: ASSPDRDIQY
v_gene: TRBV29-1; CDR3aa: SLWTSLGTSGETQY
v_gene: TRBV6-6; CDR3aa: ASSYPGQGNEKLF
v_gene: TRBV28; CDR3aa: ASKGLIHEKLF
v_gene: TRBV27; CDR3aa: ASSPLTGSNTGELF
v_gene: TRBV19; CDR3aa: ASSNSISNTEAF
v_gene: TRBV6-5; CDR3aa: ASSYLRTGGAYGYT
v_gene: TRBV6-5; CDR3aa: ASSFEQGSTYEQY
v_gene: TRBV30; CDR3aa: AWSAKTGSAF
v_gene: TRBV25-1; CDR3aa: ASSEFRQAETQY
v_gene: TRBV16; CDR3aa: ASSQSVVSIRAF
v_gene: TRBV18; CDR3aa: ASSPQPGGLYNEQF
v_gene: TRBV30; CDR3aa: AWSVRVSNLYEQY
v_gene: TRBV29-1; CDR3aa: SVARQANEKLF
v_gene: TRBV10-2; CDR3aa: ASSGTGTTDTQY
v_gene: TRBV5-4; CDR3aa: ASSLDGGRSTGELF
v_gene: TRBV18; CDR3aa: ASSPPGGLGSPLH
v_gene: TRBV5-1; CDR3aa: ASLENPSTDTQY
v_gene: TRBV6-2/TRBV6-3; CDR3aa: ASSYSNGGQPQH
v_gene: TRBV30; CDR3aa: ALTGGGYGYT
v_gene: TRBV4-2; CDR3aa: ASSPRLAGGPNTQY
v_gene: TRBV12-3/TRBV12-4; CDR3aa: ASSRDRVGGYT
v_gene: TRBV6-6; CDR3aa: ASSRLIQGAVEKLF
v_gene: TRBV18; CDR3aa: ASSPGQGAGGYT
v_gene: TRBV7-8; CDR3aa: ASSLDTGYYGYT
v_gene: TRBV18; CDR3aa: ASSPGGVHNSPLH
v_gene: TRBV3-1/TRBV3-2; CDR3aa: ASSQMTSSETQY
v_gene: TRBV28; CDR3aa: ASSFGRTAYGYT
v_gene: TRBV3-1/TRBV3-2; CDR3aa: ASSQDIATGNTIY
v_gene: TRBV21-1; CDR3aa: ARWAGQGYT
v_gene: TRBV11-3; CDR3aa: ASSLGTGGLDTQY
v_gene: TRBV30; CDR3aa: AWSPPGHSNQPQH
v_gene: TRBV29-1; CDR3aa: SVGQGLGLGYT
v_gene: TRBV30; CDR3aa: AWSVWGTRGNTEAF
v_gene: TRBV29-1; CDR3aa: SVEAGVNTEAF